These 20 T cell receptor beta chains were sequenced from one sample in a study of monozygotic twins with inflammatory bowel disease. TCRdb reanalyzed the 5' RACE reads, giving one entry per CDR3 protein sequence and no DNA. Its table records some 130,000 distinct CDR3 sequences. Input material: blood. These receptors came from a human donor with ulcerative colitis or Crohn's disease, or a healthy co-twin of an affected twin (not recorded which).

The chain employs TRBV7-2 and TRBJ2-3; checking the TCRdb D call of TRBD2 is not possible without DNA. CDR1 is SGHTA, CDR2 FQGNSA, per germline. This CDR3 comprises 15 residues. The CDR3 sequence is CASSLARTDLDTQYF.

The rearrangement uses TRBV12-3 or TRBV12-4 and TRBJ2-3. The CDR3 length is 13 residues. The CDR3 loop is CASSLDSTDTQYF.

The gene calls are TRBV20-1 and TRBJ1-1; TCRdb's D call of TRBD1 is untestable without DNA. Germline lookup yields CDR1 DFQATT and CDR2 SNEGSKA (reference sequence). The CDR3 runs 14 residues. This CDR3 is CSAFRGALNTEAFF.

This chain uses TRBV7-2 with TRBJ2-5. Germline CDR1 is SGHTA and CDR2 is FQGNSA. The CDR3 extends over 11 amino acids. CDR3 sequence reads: CASSHSETQYF. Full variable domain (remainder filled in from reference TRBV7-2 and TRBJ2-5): GAGVSQSPSNKVTEKGKDVELRCDPISGHTALYWYRQSLGQGLEFLIYFQGNSAPDKSGLPSDRFSAERTGGSVSTLTIQRTQQEDSAVYLCASSHSETQYFGPGTRLLVL.

Here the CDR3 reads CASSEGTREEKLFF. This chain uses TRBV25-1 with TRBJ1-4. CDR1 and CDR2 from the germline V gene are MGHDK and SYGVNS. CDR3 length: 14 amino acids.

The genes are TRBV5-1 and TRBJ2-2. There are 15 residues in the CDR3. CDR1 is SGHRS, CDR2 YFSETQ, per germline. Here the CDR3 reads CASSLKRSNTGELFF.

The CDR3 reads CASSYGQHSGNTIYF. The rearrangement joins TRBV7-9 to TRBJ1-3; the TCRdb D gene call, TRBD1, has no DNA to confirm it. The CDR3 runs to 15 residues. Germline assignment: CDR1 SEHNR and CDR2 FQNEAQ (reference sequence).

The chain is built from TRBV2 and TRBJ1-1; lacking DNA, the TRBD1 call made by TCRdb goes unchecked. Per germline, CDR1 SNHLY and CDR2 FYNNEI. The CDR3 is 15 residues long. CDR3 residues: CASSGAGIQVTEAFF.

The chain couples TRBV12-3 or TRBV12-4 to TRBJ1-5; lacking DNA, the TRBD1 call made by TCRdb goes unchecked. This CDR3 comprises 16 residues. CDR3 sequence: CASRRTGAQGNQPQHF.

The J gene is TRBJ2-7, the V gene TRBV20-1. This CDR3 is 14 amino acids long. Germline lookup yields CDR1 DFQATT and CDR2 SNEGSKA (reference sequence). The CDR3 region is CSARGSGNPYEQYF.

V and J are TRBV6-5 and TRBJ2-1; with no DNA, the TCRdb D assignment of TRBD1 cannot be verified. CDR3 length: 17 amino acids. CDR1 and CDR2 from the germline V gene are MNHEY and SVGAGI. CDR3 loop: CASSYSLDRGFYNEQFF.

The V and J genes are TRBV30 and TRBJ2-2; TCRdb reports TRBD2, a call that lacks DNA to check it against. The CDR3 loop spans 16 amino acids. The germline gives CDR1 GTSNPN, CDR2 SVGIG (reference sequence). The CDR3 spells CAWSRLSGGNTGELFF.

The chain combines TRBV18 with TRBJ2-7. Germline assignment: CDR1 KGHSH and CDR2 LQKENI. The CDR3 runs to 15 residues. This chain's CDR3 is CASSPRGQQNYEQYF.

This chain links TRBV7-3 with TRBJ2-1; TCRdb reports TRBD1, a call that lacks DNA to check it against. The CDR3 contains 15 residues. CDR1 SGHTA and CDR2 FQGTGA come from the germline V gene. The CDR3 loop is CASSLRTGLGNEQFF.

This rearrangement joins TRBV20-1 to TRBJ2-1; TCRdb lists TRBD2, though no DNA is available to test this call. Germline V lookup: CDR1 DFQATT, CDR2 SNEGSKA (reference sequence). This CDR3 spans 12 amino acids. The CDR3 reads CSARDTGTVSFF.

The chain's CDR3 is CATSRDRENYGYTF. The rearrangement joins TRBV15 to TRBJ1-2; the D call of TRBD1 rests on TCRdb alone, since no DNA is present to check it. The CDR3 spans 14 residues. Germline V lookup: CDR1 LNHNV, CDR2 YYDKDF (reference sequence). The full variable domain, in which reference TRBV15 and TRBJ1-2 provide the parts outside the CDR3, is DAMVIQNPRYQVTQFGKPVTLSCSQTLNHNVMYWYQQKSSQAPKLLFHYYDKDFNNEADTPDNFQSRRPNTSFCFLDIRSPGLGDTAMYLCATSRDRENYGYTFGSGTRLTVV.

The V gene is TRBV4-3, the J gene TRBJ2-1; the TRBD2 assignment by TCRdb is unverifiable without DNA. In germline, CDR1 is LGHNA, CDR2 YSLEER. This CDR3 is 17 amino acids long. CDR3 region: CASSQELGLAGGVEQFF.

The CDR3 protein is CASSLQVLEETQYF. The J gene is TRBJ2-5, the V gene TRBV5-4. This CDR3 has 14 residues. From germline, CDR1 is SGHNT and CDR2 YYREEE (reference sequence).

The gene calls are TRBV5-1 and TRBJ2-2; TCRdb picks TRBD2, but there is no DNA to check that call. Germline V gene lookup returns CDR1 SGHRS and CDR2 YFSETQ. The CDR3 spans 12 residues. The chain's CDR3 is CASSALTGELFF.

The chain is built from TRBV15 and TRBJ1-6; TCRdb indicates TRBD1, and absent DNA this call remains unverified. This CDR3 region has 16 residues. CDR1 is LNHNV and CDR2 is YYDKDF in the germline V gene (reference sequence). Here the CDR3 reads CATSRDGDSYNSPLHF.